This entry concerns a single TCR beta chain. This sample stems from a study of blood T cell repertoires in COVID-19. Study as a whole: The United States, Italy and Spain supplied acute and convalescent COVID-19 samples. Sources were T cells, B-cell-depleted T cells, or PBMCs; the material itself was cDNA or gDNA.

Original processing notes: For nucleated cells, counts were estimated from reference gene primer amplification. Some clones are missing from TCRdb's copy, which holds only in-frame ones; the method was immunoSEQ multiplex PCR. The V and J calls and the clone size are those of that table, but D and trimming were determined from the DNA. The profile shows approximately 190,000 clones, 84% of them singletons. The germline CDR1 and CDR2 sequences are SQVTM and ANQGSEA. V was cut by 4 bases and J by 2 bases, with 5 bases left in between. The CDR3 spans 11 residues. Sequenced: peripheral blood. The chain combines TRBV29-1 with TRBJ1-1; D gene ambiguous. This sequence originates from a man aged 25 to 40 with active or convalescent COVID-19. The CDR3 loop is CSVAVNTEAFF. The DNA for the CDR3 is TGCAGCGTTGCCGTTAACACTGAAGCTTTCTTT.